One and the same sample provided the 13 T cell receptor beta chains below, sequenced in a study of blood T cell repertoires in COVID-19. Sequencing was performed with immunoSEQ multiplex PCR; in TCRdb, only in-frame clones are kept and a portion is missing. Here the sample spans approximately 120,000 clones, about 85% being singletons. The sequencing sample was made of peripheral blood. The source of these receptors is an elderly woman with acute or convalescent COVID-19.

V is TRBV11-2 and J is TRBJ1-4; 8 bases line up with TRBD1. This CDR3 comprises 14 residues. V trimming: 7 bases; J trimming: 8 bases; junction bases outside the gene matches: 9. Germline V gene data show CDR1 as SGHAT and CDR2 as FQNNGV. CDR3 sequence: CASTLGQGNEKLFF. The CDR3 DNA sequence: TGTGCCAGCACTCTTGGACAGGGAAACGAAAAACTGTTTTTT.

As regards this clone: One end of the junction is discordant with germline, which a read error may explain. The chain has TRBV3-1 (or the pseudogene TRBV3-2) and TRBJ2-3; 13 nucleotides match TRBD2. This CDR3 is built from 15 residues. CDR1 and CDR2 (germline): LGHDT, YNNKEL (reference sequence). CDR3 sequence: CASTQLAGGLDTQYF. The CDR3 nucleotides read TGTGCCAGCACCCAACTAGCGGGGGGGCTGGATACGCAGTATTTT.

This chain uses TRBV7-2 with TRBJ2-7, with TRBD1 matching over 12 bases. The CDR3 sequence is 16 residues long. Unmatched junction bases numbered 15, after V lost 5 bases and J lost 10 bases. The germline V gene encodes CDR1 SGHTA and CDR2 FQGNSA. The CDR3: CASSPRGLGTGGQQYF. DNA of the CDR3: TGTGCCAGCAGCCCTAGAGGCCTTGGGACAGGGGGCCAACAGTACTTC.

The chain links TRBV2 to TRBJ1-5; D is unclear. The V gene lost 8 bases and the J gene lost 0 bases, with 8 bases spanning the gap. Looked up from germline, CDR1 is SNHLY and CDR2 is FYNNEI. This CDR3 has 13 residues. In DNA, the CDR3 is TGTGCCAGCTCGTACTATAGCAATCAGCCCCAGCATTTT. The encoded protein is CASSYYSNQPQHF.

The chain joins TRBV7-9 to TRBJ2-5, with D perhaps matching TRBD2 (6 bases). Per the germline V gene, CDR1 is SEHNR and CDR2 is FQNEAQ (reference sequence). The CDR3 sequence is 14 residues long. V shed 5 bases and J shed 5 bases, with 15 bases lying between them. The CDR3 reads CASSPRGPRETQYF. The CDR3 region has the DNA TGTGCCAGCAGCCCGCGGGGTCCTCGGGAGACCCAGTACTTC. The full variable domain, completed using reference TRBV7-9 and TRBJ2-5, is DTGVSQNPRHKITKRGQNVTFRCDPISEHNRLYWYRQTLGQGPEFLTYFQNEAQLEKSRLLSDRFSAERPKGSFSTLEIQRTEQGDSAMYLCASSPRGPRETQYFGPGTRLLVL.

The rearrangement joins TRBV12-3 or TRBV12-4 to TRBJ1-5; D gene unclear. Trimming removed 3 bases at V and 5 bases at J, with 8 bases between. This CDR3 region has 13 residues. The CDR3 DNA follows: TGTGCCAGCAGTTTTGCCCAGGATCAGCCCCAGCATTTT. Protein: CASSFAQDQPQHF.

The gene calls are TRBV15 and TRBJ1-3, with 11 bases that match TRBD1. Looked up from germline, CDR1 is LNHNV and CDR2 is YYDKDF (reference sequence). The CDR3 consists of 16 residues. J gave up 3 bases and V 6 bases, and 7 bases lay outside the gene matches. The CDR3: CATSSGQGAYGNTIYF. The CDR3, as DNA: TGTGCCACCAGTTCCGGACAGGGGGCTTATGGAAACACCATATATTTT. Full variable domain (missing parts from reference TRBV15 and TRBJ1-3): DAMVIQNPRYQVTQFGKPVTLSCSQTLNHNVMYWYQQKSSQAPKLLFHYYDKDFNNEADTPDNFQSRRPNTSFCFLDIRSPGLGDTAMYLCATSSGQGAYGNTIYFGEGSWLTVV.

The CDR3 region has the DNA TGCGCCAGCAGCTTGAGGAGTAGGGATACGCAGTATTTT. Protein product: CASSLRSRDTQYF. The chain employs TRBV5-1 and TRBJ2-3; unclear D gene. This CDR3 has 13 residues. CDR1 and CDR2 from the germline V gene are SGHRS and YFSETQ. V lost 1 base and J 6 bases, leaving 9 bases between the germline ends.

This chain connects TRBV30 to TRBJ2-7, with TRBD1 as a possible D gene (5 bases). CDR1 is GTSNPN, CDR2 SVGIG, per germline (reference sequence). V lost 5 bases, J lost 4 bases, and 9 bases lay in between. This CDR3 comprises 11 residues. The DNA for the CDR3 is TGTGCCTGGCCGCCAGGGTACGAGCAGTACTTC. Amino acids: CAWPPGYEQYF.

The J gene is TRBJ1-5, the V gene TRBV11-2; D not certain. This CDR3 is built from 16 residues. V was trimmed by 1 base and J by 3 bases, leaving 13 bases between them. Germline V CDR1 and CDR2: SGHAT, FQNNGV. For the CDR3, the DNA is TGTGCCAGCAGCTTAGCGCCAGGCCACGCCAATCAGCCCCAGCATTTT. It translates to CASSLAPGHANQPQHF.

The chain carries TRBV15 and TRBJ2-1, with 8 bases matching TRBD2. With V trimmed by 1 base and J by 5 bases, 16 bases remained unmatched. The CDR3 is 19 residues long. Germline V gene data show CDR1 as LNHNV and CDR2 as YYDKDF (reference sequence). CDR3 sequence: CATSRARTLTGLGDNEQFF. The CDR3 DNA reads TGTGCCACCAGCAGAGCCCGAACTCTCACGGGACTAGGGGACAATGAGCAGTTCTTC.

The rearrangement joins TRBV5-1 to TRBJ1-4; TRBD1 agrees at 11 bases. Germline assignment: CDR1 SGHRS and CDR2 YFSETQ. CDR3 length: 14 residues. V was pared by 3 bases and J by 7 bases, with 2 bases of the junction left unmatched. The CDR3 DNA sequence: TGCGCCAGCAGCTCGGGACAGGGGGTTGAAAAACTGTTTTTT. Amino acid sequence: CASSSGQGVEKLFF.

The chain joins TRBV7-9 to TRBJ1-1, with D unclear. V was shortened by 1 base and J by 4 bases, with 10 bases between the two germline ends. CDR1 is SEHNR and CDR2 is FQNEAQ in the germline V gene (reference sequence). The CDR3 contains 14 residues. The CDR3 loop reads CASSLGEIPTEAFF. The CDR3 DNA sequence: TGTGCCAGCAGCTTAGGGGAGATTCCCACTGAAGCTTTCTTT. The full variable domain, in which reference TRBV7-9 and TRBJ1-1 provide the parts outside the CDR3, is DTGVSQNPRHKITKRGQNVTFRCDPISEHNRLYWYRQTLGQGPEFLTYFQNEAQLEKSRLLSDRFSAERPKGSFSTLEIQRTEQGDSAMYLCASSLGEIPTEAFFGQGTRLTVV.